The 13 T cell receptor beta chains in this list originate from one sample, sequenced in a study of blood T cell repertoires in COVID-19 (dated by TCRdb to between 2020 and 2021). Receptors were amplified or captured by the immunoSEQ multiplex PCR assay. TCRdb obtained this table from immuneACCESS and retained in-frame rearrangements with V and J assigned. These tables miss some clones; where compared with another copy, unresolved V genes account for less than half of the shortfall, and the remainder is unexplained. This sample lists about 260,000 clones; 85% to 95% were detected once. Jointly, the top ten make up about 3% of the sample. The sequencing input was PBMCs or T cells enriched from blood (not recorded which). Receptors originate from a man aged 35-49 years who had been exposed to COVID-19.

This clone was seen just once. The chain is built from TRBV3-1 (or the pseudogene TRBV3-2) and TRBJ2-7, with D possibly being TRBD2 (5 bases). CDR1 and CDR2 (germline): LGHDT, YNNKEL (reference sequence). V was trimmed by 1 base and J by 2 bases, leaving 15 bases between them. The CDR3 has 16 residues. The CDR3 region is CASSQGRHSRAYEQYF. CDR3 DNA sequence: TGTGCCAGCAGCCAAGGGAGGCACAGCCGAGCCTACGAGCAGTACTTC.

This rearrangement joins TRBV5-5 to TRBJ1-1, with a possible D match to TRBD1 (5 bases). CDR3 length: 15 residues. Between the trimmed V and J ends, which lost 5 bases and 8 bases, there was a span of 22 bases. Germline V gene sequence: CDR1 SGHKS, CDR2 YYEKEE (reference sequence). The CDR3 region is CASRSGQGWDLEAFF. For the CDR3, the DNA is TGTGCCAGCAGGTCGGGCCAGGGATGGGATTTGGAAGCTTTCTTT. Together with reference TRBV5-5 and TRBJ1-1, the CDR3 gives the full variable domain: DAGVTQSPTHLIKTRGQQVTLRCSPISGHKSVSWYQQVLGQGPQFIFQYYEKEERGRGNFPDRFSARQFPNYSSELNVNALLLGDSALYLCASRSGQGWDLEAFFGQGTRLTVV.

The chain recombines TRBV3-1 (or the pseudogene TRBV3-2) with TRBJ1-1; D not resolved. Per germline, CDR1 LGHDT and CDR2 YNNKEL (reference sequence). V was pared by 8 bases and J by 8 bases, with 18 bases between. This CDR3 has 13 residues. In nucleotides, the CDR3 is TGTGCCAGCTCCGACGAACCTTGGGCCGAAGCTTTCTTT. The encoded protein is CASSDEPWAEAFF.

This chain uses TRBV11-2 with TRBJ2-5; D is possibly TRBD1 (5 bases). Germline values: CDR1 SGHAT, CDR2 FQNNGV. CDR3 size: 14 residues. Deletions cut 4 bases from V and 5 bases from J, with 14 bases between. The CDR3 DNA sequence: TGTGCCAGCAGCTCGGGCCCAAGGGGTGAGACCCAGTACTTC. Translating it yields CASSSGPRGETQYF.

The genes are TRBV7-9 and TRBJ2-5; D possibly corresponds to TRBD1 (6 bases). V was pared by 6 bases and J by 5 bases, with 13 bases between. The germline V gene has CDR1 SEHNR and CDR2 FQNEAQ (reference sequence). CDR3 size: 13 residues. CDR3 sequence reads: CASSPPDSETQYF. Written as DNA, the CDR3 is TGTGCCAGCAGTCCGCCGGACAGCGAGACCCAGTACTTC.

V is TRBV28 and J is TRBJ2-7; 7 bases align to TRBD2. The CDR3 is made up of 15 amino acids. Trimming took 9 bases from V and 9 from J; bases not matched to a gene: 20. The germline V gene encodes CDR1 MDHEN and CDR2 SYDVKM. CDR3 nucleotide sequence: TGTGCCAGTCAACAGAGGGGAGGGATAGTTCTTAGGCAGTACTTC. Protein product: CASQQRGGIVLRQYF.

This clone was counted a single time. The chain has TRBV19 and TRBJ2-1, with TRBD2 matching 9 bases. This CDR3 spans 15 amino acids. V lost 5 bases, J lost 9 bases, and 11 bases stayed unmatched. Looked up from germline, CDR1 is LNHDA and CDR2 is SQIVND (reference sequence). The CDR3 DNA reads TGTGCCAGTAGTCCGGTTAGCGGGAGCCCTTCTGAGCAGTTCTTC. Amino acid sequence: CASSPVSGSPSEQFF.

V usage is TRBV7-8 and J usage is TRBJ2-1; 14 positions agree with TRBD2. Germline trimming cut 3 bases from V and 8 bases from J; bases unmatched to any gene: 3. The CDR3 runs to 15 residues. CDR1 is SGHVS and CDR2 is FQNEAQ in the germline V gene. The CDR3 region has the DNA TGTGCCAGCAGCTTGACTAGCGGGAGGGGCGATGAGCAGTTCTTC. Residues: CASSLTSGRGDEQFF.

This clone was seen just once. The CDR3 region has the DNA TGTGCCATCAGTGAGACAGGGGCAGAGATCACTGAAGCTTTCTTT. Translating it yields CAISETGAEITEAFF. The genes are TRBV10-3 and TRBJ1-1, with TRBD1 matching over 7 bases. This CDR3 spans 15 amino acids. V lost 2 bases to trimming and J lost 4 bases; unmatched junction nucleotides: 7. The germline V gene has CDR1 ENHRY and CDR2 SYGVKD.

The gene calls are TRBV28 and TRBJ1-1; D ambiguous. This CDR3 is 13 amino acids long. The V end lost 5 bases, the J end lost 0 bases, and 7 bases lay between the germline ends. In germline, CDR1 is MDHEN, CDR2 SYDVKM. CDR3 in DNA: TGTGCCAGCAGTACACAGATGAACACTGAAGCTTTCTTT. It translates to CASSTQMNTEAFF.

The J gene is TRBJ1-5, the V gene TRBV19; D perhaps matches TRBD1 (5 bases). The CDR3 sequence is 14 residues long. Per the germline V gene, CDR1 is LNHDA and CDR2 is SQIVND (reference sequence). Trimming cost V 6 bases and J 0 bases, with 9 bases left between them. The DNA for the CDR3 is TGTGCCAGTAGGGGACTGTATAGCAATCAGCCCCAGCATTTT. It encodes CASRGLYSNQPQHF. Filled out from reference TRBV19 and TRBJ1-5, the complete variable domain reads DGGITQSPKYLFRKEGQNVTLSCEQNLNHDAMYWYRQDPGQGLRLIYYSQIVNDFQKGDIAEGYSVSREKKESFPLTVTSAQKNPTAFYLCASRGLYSNQPQHFGDGTRLSIL.

The CDR3 DNA follows: TGTGCCAGCAGCCAAGCTACAGGGAACTATGGCTACACCTTC. It translates to CASSQATGNYGYTF. The V gene is TRBV14, the J gene TRBJ1-2; a weak D match, TRBD1 (6 bases). Between the trimmed V and J ends, which lost 1 base and 2 bases, there was a span of 8 bases. CDR3 length: 14 residues. Germline CDR1 and CDR2: SGHDN and FVKESK.

The chain employs TRBV10-3 and TRBJ2-2; 11 bases align to TRBD2. This CDR3 has 22 amino acids. Germline assignment: CDR1 ENHRY and CDR2 SYGVKD. V shed 6 bases, J shed 4 bases, and the junction held 25 bases outside the gene matches. DNA for the CDR3: TGTGCCATCAGCCGGCTGTCTGGTTTAGCGGGAGGGCGGGGTTGGTCCACCGGGGAGCTGTTTTTT. It encodes CAISRLSGLAGGRGWSTGELFF.